There are many counts of the clone carrying this TCR beta chain. Authors of the study amplified TCR beta CDR3 regions from RNA transcripts. The HTBI set primed first-round TCR CDR3 RT-PCR. TCRdb analysed the multiplex PCR reads with MiXCR anew, one entry per CDR3 protein. Of about 480,000 distinct CDR3 sequences in the sample, approximately 25% were seen once. The CDR3 is made up of 14 amino acids. Unmatched junction bases numbered 7, after V lost 8 bases and J lost 0 bases. The germline CDR1 and CDR2 sequences are SQVTM and ANQGSEA. This record belongs to a study of T cells in Graves' hyperthyroidism and ophthalmopathy. Uncontrolled infection, other autoimmune disease, pregnancy and lactation each barred patients from inclusion.

V and J are TRBV29-1 and TRBJ1-1; TRBD1 aligns across 9 bases. The clonotype was recovered from a woman aged 30 to 39 with Graves' ophthalmopathy. Sequencing used blood. The CDR3 is CSTLQGALNTEAFF. The CDR3 region has the DNA TGCAGCACACTACAGGGGGCTCTGAACACTGAAGCTTTCTTT.